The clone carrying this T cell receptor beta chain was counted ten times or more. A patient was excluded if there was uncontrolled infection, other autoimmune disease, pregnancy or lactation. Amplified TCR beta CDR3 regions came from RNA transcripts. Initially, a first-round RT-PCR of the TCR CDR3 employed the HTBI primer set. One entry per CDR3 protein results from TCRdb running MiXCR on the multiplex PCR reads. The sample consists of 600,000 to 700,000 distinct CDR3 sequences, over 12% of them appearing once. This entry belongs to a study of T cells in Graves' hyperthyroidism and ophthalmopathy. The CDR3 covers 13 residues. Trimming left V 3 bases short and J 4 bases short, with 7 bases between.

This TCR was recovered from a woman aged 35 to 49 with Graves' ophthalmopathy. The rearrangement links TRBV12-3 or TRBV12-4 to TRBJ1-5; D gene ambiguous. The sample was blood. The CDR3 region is CASSLSGNQPQHF. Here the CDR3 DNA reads TGTGCCAGCAGTTTGTCCGGTAATCAGCCCCAGCATTTT.